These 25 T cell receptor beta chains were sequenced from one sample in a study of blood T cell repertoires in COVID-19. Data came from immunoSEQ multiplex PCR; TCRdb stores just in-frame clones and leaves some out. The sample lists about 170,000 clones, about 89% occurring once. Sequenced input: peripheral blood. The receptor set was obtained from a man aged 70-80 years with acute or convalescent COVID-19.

CDR3 region: CASSYMAGAPNTEAFF. In DNA, the CDR3 is TGTGCCAGCAGTTACATGGCAGGGGCACCCAACACTGAAGCTTTCTTT. The rearrangement links TRBV6-5 to TRBJ1-1; weak D call: TRBD1 (6 bases). This CDR3 has 16 amino acids. V was pared by 2 bases and J by 2 bases, with 15 bases between. Germline-derived CDR1 and CDR2 are MNHEY and SVGAGI.

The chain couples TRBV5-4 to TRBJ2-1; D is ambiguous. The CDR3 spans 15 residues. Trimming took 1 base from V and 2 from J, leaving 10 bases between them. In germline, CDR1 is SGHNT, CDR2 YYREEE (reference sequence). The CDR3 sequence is CASSLNQATYNEQFF. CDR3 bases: TGTGCCAGCAGCTTGAACCAGGCTACCTACAATGAGCAGTTCTTC.

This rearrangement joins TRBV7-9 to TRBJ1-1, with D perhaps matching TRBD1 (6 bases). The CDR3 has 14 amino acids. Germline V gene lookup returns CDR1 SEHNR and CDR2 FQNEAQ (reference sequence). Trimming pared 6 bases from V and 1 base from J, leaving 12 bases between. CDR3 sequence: CASSFSGENTEAFF. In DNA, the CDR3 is TGTGCCAGCAGTTTTTCAGGGGAGAACACTGAAGCTTTCTTT.

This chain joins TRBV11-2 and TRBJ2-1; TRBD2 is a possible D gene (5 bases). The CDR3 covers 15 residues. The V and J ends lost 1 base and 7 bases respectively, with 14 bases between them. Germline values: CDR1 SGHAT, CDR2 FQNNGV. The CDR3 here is CASSLGAGPGNEQFF. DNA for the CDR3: TGTGCCAGCAGCTTAGGCGCTGGGCCGGGGAATGAGCAGTTCTTC.

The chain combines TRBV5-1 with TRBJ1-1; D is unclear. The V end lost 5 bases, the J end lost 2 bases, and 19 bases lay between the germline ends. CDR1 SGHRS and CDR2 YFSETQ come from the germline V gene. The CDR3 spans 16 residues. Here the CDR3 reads CASRWRGQDANTEAFF. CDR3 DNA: TGCGCCAGCAGGTGGCGGGGTCAAGACGCCAACACTGAAGCTTTCTTT.

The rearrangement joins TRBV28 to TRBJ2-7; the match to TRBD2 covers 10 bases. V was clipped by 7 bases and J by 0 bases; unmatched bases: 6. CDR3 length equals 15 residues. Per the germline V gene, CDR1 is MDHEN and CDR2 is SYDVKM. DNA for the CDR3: TGTGCCAGCATAGCGGGGGGCCAAAACTCCTACGAGCAGTACTTC. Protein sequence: CASIAGGQNSYEQYF.

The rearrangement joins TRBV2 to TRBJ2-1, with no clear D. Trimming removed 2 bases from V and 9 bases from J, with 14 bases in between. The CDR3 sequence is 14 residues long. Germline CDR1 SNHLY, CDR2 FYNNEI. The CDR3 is CASSEKVSRAEQFF. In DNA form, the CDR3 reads TGTGCCAGCAGTGAAAAGGTGTCTAGAGCTGAGCAGTTCTTC.

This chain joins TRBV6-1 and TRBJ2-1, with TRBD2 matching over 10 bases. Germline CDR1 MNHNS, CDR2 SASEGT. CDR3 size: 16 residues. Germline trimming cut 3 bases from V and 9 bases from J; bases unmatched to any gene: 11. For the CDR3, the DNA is TGTGCCAGCAGTGATCTGCTAGCGGGAGTAGGTAGTGAGCAGTTCTTC. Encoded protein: CASSDLLAGVGSEQFF.

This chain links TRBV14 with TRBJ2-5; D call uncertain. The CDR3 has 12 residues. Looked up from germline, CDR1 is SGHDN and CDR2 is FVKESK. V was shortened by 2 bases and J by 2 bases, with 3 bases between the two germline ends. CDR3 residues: CASSQQQETQYF. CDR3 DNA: TGTGCCAGCAGCCAACAGCAAGAGACCCAGTACTTC. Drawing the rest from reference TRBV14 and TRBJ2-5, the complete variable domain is EAGVTQFPSHSVIEKGQTVTLRCDPISGHDNLYWYRRVMGKEIKFLLHFVKESKQDESGMPNNRFLAERTGGTYSTLKVQPAELEDSGVYFCASSQQQETQYFGPGTRLLVL.

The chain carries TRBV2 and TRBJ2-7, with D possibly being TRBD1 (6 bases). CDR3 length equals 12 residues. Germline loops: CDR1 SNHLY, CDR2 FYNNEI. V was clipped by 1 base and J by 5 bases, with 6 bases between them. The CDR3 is CASSEDRDEQYF. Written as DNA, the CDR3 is TGTGCCAGCAGTGAAGACAGGGACGAGCAGTACTTC.

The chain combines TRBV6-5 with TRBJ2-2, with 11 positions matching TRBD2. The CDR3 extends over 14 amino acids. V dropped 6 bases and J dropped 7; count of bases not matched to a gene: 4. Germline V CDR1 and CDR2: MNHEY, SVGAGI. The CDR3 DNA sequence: TGTGCCAGCAGAGGACTAGCGGGTTACGGGGAGCTGTTTTTT. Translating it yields CASRGLAGYGELFF.

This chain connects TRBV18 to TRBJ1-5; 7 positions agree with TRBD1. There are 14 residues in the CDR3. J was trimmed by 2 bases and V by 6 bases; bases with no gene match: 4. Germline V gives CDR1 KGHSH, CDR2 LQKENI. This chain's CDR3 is CASSLGQGNQPQHF. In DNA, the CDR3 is TGTGCCAGCTCTCTCGGACAGGGCAATCAGCCCCAGCATTTT.

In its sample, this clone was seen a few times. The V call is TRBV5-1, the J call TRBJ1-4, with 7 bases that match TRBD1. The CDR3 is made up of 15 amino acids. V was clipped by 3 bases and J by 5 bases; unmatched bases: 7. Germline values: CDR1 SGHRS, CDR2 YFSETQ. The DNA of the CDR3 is TGCGCCAGCAGCTCCACAGGGGATGGGAATGAAAAACTGTTTTTT. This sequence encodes CASSSTGDGNEKLFF.

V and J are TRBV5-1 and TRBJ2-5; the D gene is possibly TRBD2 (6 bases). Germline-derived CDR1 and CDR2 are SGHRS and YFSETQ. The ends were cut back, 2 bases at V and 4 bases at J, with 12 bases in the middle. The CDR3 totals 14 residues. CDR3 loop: CASSFNGGTETQYF. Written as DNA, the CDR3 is TGCGCCAGCAGCTTCAACGGGGGAACAGAGACCCAGTACTTC. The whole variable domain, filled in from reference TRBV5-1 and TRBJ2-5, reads KAGVTQTPRYLIKTRGQQVTLSCSPISGHRSVSWYQQTPGQGLQFLFEYFSETQRNKGNFPGRFSGRQFSNSRSEMNVSTLELGDSALYLCASSFNGGTETQYFGPGTRLLVL.

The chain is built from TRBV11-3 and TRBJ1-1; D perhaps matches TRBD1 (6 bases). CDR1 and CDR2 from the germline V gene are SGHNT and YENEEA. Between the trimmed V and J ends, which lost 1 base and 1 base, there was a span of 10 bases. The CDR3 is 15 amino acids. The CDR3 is CASSLGGGQNTEAFF. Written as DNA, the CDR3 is TGTGCCAGCAGCTTAGGTGGGGGCCAGAACACTGAAGCTTTCTTT.

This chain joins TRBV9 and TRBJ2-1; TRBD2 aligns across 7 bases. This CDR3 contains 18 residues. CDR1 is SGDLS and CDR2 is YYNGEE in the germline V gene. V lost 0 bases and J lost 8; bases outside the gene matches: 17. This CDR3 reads CASSVAPRGGEGSDEQFF. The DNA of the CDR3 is TGTGCCAGCAGCGTAGCTCCGAGGGGTGGGGAGGGAAGCGATGAGCAGTTCTTC.

The CDR3 is CASRLDRGGYNEQFF. CDR3 in DNA: TGTGCCAGCAGATTAGACAGGGGGGGGTACAATGAGCAGTTCTTC. The V gene is TRBV5-4, the J gene TRBJ2-1, with 9 bases aligning to TRBD1. V gave up 5 bases and J gave up 4 bases; unmatched junction bases: 7. This CDR3 spans 15 amino acids. Per the germline V gene, CDR1 is SGHNT and CDR2 is YYREEE (reference sequence).

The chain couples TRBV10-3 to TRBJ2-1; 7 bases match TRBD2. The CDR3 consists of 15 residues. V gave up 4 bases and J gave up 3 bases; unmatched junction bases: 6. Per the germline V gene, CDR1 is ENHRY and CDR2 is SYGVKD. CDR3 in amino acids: CAISVGGGNYNEQFF. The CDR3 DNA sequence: TGTGCCATCAGTGTTGGGGGAGGGAACTACAATGAGCAGTTCTTC.

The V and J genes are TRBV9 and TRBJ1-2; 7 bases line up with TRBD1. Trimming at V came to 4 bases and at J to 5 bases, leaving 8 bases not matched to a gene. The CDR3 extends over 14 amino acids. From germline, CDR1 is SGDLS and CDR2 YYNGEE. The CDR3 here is CASSSGQLIYGYTF. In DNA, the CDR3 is TGTGCCAGCAGCTCGGGACAGCTAATATATGGCTACACCTTC.

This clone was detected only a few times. Here the CDR3 reads CASSLLSMNTEAFF. The CDR3 DNA reads as TGTGCCAGCAGTTTATTGAGCATGAACACTGAAGCTTTCTTT. The V call is TRBV28, the J call TRBJ1-1; unclear D gene. The germline V gene encodes CDR1 MDHEN and CDR2 SYDVKM. The CDR3 runs 14 residues. With 1 base removed from V and 0 bases from J, the gap between germline ends came to 6 bases.

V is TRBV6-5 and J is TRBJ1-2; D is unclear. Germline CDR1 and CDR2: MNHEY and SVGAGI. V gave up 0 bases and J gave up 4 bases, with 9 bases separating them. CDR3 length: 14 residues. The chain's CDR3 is CASSYSREPYGYTF. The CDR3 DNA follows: TGTGCCAGCAGTTACTCGAGGGAGCCCTATGGCTACACCTTC.

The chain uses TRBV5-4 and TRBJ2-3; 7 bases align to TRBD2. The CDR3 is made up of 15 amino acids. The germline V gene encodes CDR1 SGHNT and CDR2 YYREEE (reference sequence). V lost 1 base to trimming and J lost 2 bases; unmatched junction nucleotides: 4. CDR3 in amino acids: CASSLKLAVTDTQYF. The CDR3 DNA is TGTGCCAGCAGCTTGAAGCTAGCGGTCACAGATACGCAGTATTTT.

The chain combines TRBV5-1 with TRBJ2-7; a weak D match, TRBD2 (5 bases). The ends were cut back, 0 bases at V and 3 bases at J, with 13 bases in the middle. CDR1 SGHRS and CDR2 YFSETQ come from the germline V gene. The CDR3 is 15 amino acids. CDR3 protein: CASSLGTARGYEQYF. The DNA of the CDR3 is TGCGCCAGCAGCTTGGGTACAGCCCGGGGCTACGAGCAGTACTTC.

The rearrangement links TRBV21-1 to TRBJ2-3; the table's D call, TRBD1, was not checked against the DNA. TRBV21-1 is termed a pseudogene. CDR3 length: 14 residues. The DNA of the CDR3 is TGTGCCAGCAGCAAAAAGGGGAGCACAGATACGCAGTATTTT. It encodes CASSKKGSTDTQYF.

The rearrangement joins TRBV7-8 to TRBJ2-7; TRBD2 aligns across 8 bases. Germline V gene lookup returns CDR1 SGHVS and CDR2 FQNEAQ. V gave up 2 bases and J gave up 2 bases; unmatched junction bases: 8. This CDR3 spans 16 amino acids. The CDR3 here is CASSLRSGSTPYEQYF. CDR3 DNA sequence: TGTGCCAGCAGCTTACGGAGCGGGAGTACCCCCTACGAGCAGTACTTC.